One and the same sample provided the 30 T cell receptor beta chains below, sequenced in a study of OX40 agonist ivuxolimab in advanced cancers. Generated by immunoSEQ multiplex PCR, the TCRdb table keeps only in-frame clones and is missing some. This table holds under 90,000 clones, over 80% found once. This specimen consisted of CD4+ or CD8+ T cells sorted from blood, obtained in a trial of the OX40 agonist ivuxolimab. The receptors were gathered from an adult with an advanced solid tumor such as melanoma, head and neck, liver or kidney cancer.

The chain joins TRBV2 to TRBJ2-3; either TRBD1 or TRBD2 may fit D (5 bases each). The CDR3 covers 14 residues. Germline V gives CDR1 SNHLY, CDR2 FYNNEI. Trimming left V 6 bases short and J 1 base short, with 11 bases between. CDR3 in DNA: TGTGCCAGCAGGTACCAGGGAGGCACAGATACGCAGTATTTT. This codes for CASRYQGGTDTQYF.

The CDR3, as DNA: TGTGCCAGCAGCCAAACGGGCGCAGCAATTAGGGAACTGTTTTTT. Amino acids: CASSQTGAAIRELFF. The chain joins TRBV7-9 to TRBJ1-4; D is unresolved. Germline V gene data show CDR1 as SEHNR and CDR2 as FQNEAQ (reference sequence). CDR3 length: 15 residues. The V gene lost 5 bases and the J gene lost 12 bases, with 22 bases spanning the gap.

The CDR3 nucleotides are TGTGCCAGCAGCCAAGAGACAGGGGTAACCTATAATTCACCCCTCCACTTT. Amino acids: CASSQETGVTYNSPLHF. This chain links TRBV5-4 with TRBJ1-6; TRBD1 agrees at 8 bases. The CDR3 spans 17 residues. Germline trimming cut 4 bases from V and 2 bases from J; bases unmatched to any gene: 8. Germline V gene sequence: CDR1 SGHNT, CDR2 YYREEE (reference sequence).

The chain couples TRBV28 to TRBJ2-5; TRBD2 agrees at 15 bases. CDR3 size: 16 residues. CDR1 is MDHEN, CDR2 SYDVKM, per germline. After removal of 5 bases from V and 2 bases from J, the junction contained 3 bases not matched to a gene. The DNA of the CDR3 is TGTGCCAGCAGTGAGGGACTAGCGGGGGGTCAAGAGACCCAGTACTTC. Translation: CASSEGLAGGQETQYF.

V usage is TRBV18 and J usage is TRBJ1-5; the D is unclear. From germline, CDR1 is KGHSH and CDR2 LQKENI. The CDR3 sequence is 13 residues long. V lost 2 bases and J lost 4, with 6 bases in between. The CDR3 DNA follows: TGTGCCAGCTCACCAGACCGAAATCAGCCCCAGCATTTT. Its translation: CASSPDRNQPQHF.

The CDR3 is CALLSRQAGGGGEQYF. The DNA for the CDR3 is TGTGCCCTACTCTCACGACAGGCCGGGGGAGGAGGAGAGCAGTACTTC. The rearrangement joins TRBV6-4 to TRBJ2-7; D possibly matches TRBD1 or TRBD2 (6 bases each). This CDR3 has 16 residues. The V and J ends lost 11 bases and 7 bases respectively, with 30 bases between them. The germline V gene has CDR1 MRHNA and CDR2 SNTAGT.

This sequence joins TRBV10-1 and TRBJ2-2; 9 bases are shared with TRBD2. Germline CDR1 WNHNN, CDR2 SYGVQD (reference sequence). This CDR3 has 16 amino acids. J lost 5 bases, V lost 4 bases, and 8 bases had no gene match. The CDR3 DNA follows: TGCGCCAGCAGTGCTCCCTCGCGGGAGGGAACCGGGGAGCTGTTTTTT. It specifies CASSAPSREGTGELFF.

The chain has TRBV30 and TRBJ2-3; D ambiguous. With 3 bases removed from V and 5 bases from J, the gap between germline ends came to 6 bases. CDR3 length: 11 amino acids. Germline V lookup: CDR1 GTSNPN, CDR2 SVGIG (reference sequence). The CDR3 region is CAWRQEDTQYF. The CDR3 nucleotides are TGTGCCTGGAGGCAGGAAGATACGCAGTATTTT.

The rearrangement joins TRBV5-1 to TRBJ1-6; D is uncertain. The CDR3 has 15 amino acids. Trimming removed 5 bases at V and 9 bases at J, with 18 bases between. Per germline, CDR1 SGHRS and CDR2 YFSETQ. CDR3 amino acids: CASSPGNMLGSPLHF. Here the CDR3 DNA reads TGCGCCAGCAGTCCGGGAAACATGTTAGGTTCACCCCTCCACTTT.

This rearrangement joins TRBV7-2 to TRBJ2-1; D unclear. The CDR3 runs 13 residues. V dropped 1 base and J dropped 4 bases, with 5 bases sitting between them. From germline, CDR1 is SGHTA and CDR2 FQGNSA. Here the CDR3 reads CASSLVMYNEQFF. In DNA, the CDR3 is TGTGCCAGCAGCTTAGTGATGTACAATGAGCAGTTCTTC.

This chain uses TRBV19 with TRBJ1-5; D perhaps matches TRBD1 (6 bases). V was shortened by 3 bases and J by 6 bases, with 12 bases between the two germline ends. CDR1 is LNHDA, CDR2 SQIVND, per germline (reference sequence). The CDR3 consists of 14 residues. CDR3 region: CASSIGTSPQPQHF. The DNA for the CDR3 is TGTGCCAGTAGTATCGGGACATCTCCTCAGCCCCAGCATTTT.

The V call is TRBV5-1, the J call TRBJ2-3; D is uncertain. The germline gives CDR1 SGHRS, CDR2 YFSETQ. The V gene lost 0 bases and the J gene lost 0 bases, with 11 bases spanning the gap. This CDR3 region has 16 residues. CDR3 coding DNA: TGCGCCAGCAGCTTGGGGGCAGGAACAAGCACAGATACGCAGTATTTT. It translates to CASSLGAGTSTDTQYF.

This chain uses TRBV11-2 with TRBJ2-2, with TRBD1 as a possible D gene (6 bases). CDR1 is SGHAT and CDR2 is FQNNGV in the germline V gene. Trimming removed 6 bases at V and 3 bases at J, with 20 bases between. The CDR3 is 17 amino acids. CDR3: CASRYIQQGRYTGELFF. Here the CDR3 DNA reads TGTGCCAGCAGATACATCCAACAGGGACGCTACACCGGGGAGCTGTTTTTT. Looking up the rest from reference TRBV11-2 and TRBJ2-2 gives the full variable domain: EAGVAQSPRYKIIEKRQSVAFWCNPISGHATLYWYQQILGQGPKLLIQFQNNGVVDDSQLPKDRFSAERLKGVDSTLKIQPAKLEDSAVYLCASRYIQQGRYTGELFFGEGSRLTVL.

V and J are TRBV5-1 and TRBJ2-5, with 9 bases that match TRBD2. With V trimmed by 2 bases and J by 5 bases, 7 bases remained unmatched. This CDR3 is 15 amino acids long. Germline V CDR1 and CDR2: SGHRS, YFSETQ. CDR3 coding DNA: TGCGCCAGCAGCTTAGTAGCGGGGGAGGTGGAGACCCAGTACTTC. Protein: CASSLVAGEVETQYF.

The chain links TRBV5-1 to TRBJ1-2; D remains unclear. This CDR3 has 13 residues. The V gene lost 0 bases and the J gene lost 1 base, with 4 bases spanning the gap. The germline CDR1 and CDR2 sequences are SGHRS and YFSETQ. The CDR3, as DNA: TGCGCCAGCAGCTTGGGGGGTAACTATGGCTACACCTTC. It translates to CASSLGGNYGYTF.

This chain joins TRBV6-4 and TRBJ1-6; D unresolved. Germline V gene lookup returns CDR1 MRHNA and CDR2 SNTAGT. The germline V and J ends were trimmed by 5 bases and 7 bases, with 24 bases remaining between them. CDR3 size: 18 residues. Here the CDR3 reads CASSHRHPGSGSNSPLHF. In DNA, the CDR3 is TGTGCCAGCAGTCATAGACATCCTGGTTCTGGGAGCAATTCACCCCTCCACTTT.

The chain employs TRBV28 and TRBJ1-6; no firm D call. Germline lookup yields CDR1 MDHEN and CDR2 SYDVKM. The CDR3 loop spans 15 amino acids. The V end was cut by 3 bases, the J end by 8 bases, with 14 bases between. As DNA, the CDR3 is TGTGCCAGCAGTTTGGGGAGGTTTGTGGATTCACCCCTCCACTTT. This codes for CASSLGRFVDSPLHF.

V usage is TRBV14 and J usage is TRBJ2-7; no reliable D call. CDR3 length equals 12 residues. Germline V gene sequence: CDR1 SGHDN, CDR2 FVKESK. Trimming left V 2 bases short and J 3 bases short, with 5 bases between. The chain's CDR3 is CASSQTRYEQYF. Here the CDR3 DNA reads TGTGCCAGCAGCCAAACCCGCTACGAGCAGTACTTC.

The gene calls are TRBV7-9 and TRBJ1-1; D is possibly TRBD1 (6 bases). The germline V and J ends were trimmed by 4 bases and 5 bases, with 17 bases remaining between them. CDR1 SEHNR and CDR2 FQNEAQ come from the germline V gene (reference sequence). The CDR3 covers 15 residues. The CDR3: CASSSSLQGRTEAFF. CDR3 nucleotide sequence: TGTGCCAGCAGCTCTTCCCTACAGGGTCGTACTGAAGCTTTCTTT.

This chain uses TRBV28 with TRBJ2-1, with D perhaps matching TRBD2 (6 bases). CDR1 and CDR2 from the germline V gene are MDHEN and SYDVKM. Trimming shortened V by 0 bases and J by 12 bases, and 6 bases separated the two germline ends. This CDR3 has 11 residues. The CDR3 DNA sequence: TGTGCCAGCAGTTTATGGGAGGGGCAGTTCTTC. The encoded protein is CASSLWEGQFF.

This chain uses TRBV7-3 with TRBJ1-1; D remains unclear. The CDR3 has 12 residues. CDR1 SGHTA and CDR2 FQGTGA come from the germline V gene. Trimming took 2 bases from V and 7 from J, leaving 8 bases between them. The CDR3 nucleotides are TGTGCCAGCAGCTTAGGAGCTAGTGAAGCTTTCTTT. The encoded protein is CASSLGASEAFF.

The V call is TRBV7-2, the J call TRBJ2-3; D is perhaps TRBD2 (7 bases). Germline-derived CDR1 and CDR2 are SGHTA and FQGNSA. Deletions cut 1 base from V and 1 base from J, with 9 bases between. The CDR3 sequence is 15 residues long. CDR3 nucleotide sequence: TGTGCCAGCAGCTTAGGGGGGGGGCGCACAGATACGCAGTATTTT. Its protein is CASSLGGGRTDTQYF.

The chain joins TRBV10-3 to TRBJ2-3; no clear D gene. Germline V lookup: CDR1 ENHRY, CDR2 SYGVKD. Between the trimmed V and J ends, which lost 2 bases and 2 bases, there was a span of 11 bases. The CDR3 contains 15 residues. The CDR3 bases are TGTGCCATCAGTGAGATGGGGTCCTCCACAGATACGCAGTATTTT. Its translation: CAISEMGSSTDTQYF.

The V and J genes are TRBV5-6 and TRBJ1-1, with a possible D match to TRBD1 (6 bases). V was pared by 4 bases and J by 2 bases, with 12 bases between. The CDR3 totals 14 residues. Per germline, CDR1 SGHDT and CDR2 YYEEEE. The CDR3: CASSPGTSNTEAFF. For the CDR3, the DNA is TGTGCCAGCAGCCCGGGGACATCCAACACTGAAGCTTTCTTT.

As for this clone: Other DNA sequences of this sample code for an identical CDR3. This chain uses TRBV5-1 with TRBJ2-5; a weak D match, TRBD1 (6 bases). There are 13 residues in the CDR3. Germline V lookup: CDR1 SGHRS, CDR2 YFSETQ. The V end was cut by 1 base, the J end by 2 bases, with 6 bases between. CDR3 sequence reads: CASSLQGQETQYF. CDR3 in DNA: TGCGCCAGCAGCTTGCAGGGGCAAGAGACCCAGTACTTC.

The V call is TRBV6-5, the J call TRBJ2-1, with 7 bases identical to TRBD2. This CDR3 is 15 amino acids long. From germline, CDR1 is MNHEY and CDR2 SVGAGI. V dropped 5 bases and J dropped 0; count of bases not matched to a gene: 4. The CDR3 DNA is TGTGCCAGCAGTGCTAGCGGTGGCTCCTACAATGAGCAGTTCTTC. This sequence encodes CASSASGGSYNEQFF.

J is TRBJ1-2 and V is TRBV5-1; D remains unclear. The V and J ends lost 0 bases and 8 bases respectively, with 17 bases between them. Germline V gene sequence: CDR1 SGHRS, CDR2 YFSETQ. The CDR3 is 15 amino acids. The CDR3 sequence: CASSLVPPPGVGYTF. CDR3 bases: TGCGCCAGCAGCTTGGTTCCCCCCCCCGGGGTCGGCTACACCTTC.

The CDR3 DNA follows: TGCGCCAGCAGCTTGGTGACCCTCGGCGAGCAGTACTTC. Amino acids: CASSLVTLGEQYF. The rearrangement links TRBV5-1 to TRBJ2-5; unclear D gene. The DNA end is more similar to TRBJ2-7, so the J call may be wrong. CDR1 is SGHRS, CDR2 YFSETQ, per germline. The CDR3 is made up of 13 amino acids.

The chain combines TRBV6-6 with TRBJ1-2, with 7 bases fitting TRBD1. CDR1 and CDR2 (germline): MNHNY, SVGAGI (reference sequence). The CDR3 loop spans 14 amino acids. Germline trimming cut 2 bases from V and 8 bases from J; bases unmatched to any gene: 8. DNA for the CDR3: TGTGCCAGCAGTTACGCCGGACAGGATGGGGGCTACACCTTC. Protein product: CASSYAGQDGGYTF.

This clone was recorded once. The chain is built from TRBV6-5 and TRBJ2-1; 9 bases agree with TRBD2. Germline CDR1 MNHEY, CDR2 SVGAGI. After removal of 0 bases from V and 2 bases from J, the junction contained 2 bases not matched to a gene. The CDR3 runs to 16 residues. CDR3 amino acids: CASSYSLAGTYNEQFF. For the CDR3, the DNA is TGTGCCAGCAGTTACTCGCTAGCGGGGACCTACAATGAGCAGTTCTTC.